This T cell receptor (beta chain) was recorded in a study of blood T cell repertoires in COVID-19. Study-level background: The United States, Italy and Spain were the sources of the acute and convalescent COVID-19 samples. Sample material is recorded as cDNA or gDNA derived from T cells, B-cell-depleted T cells, or PBMCs.

Authors' data handling: Quantification of nucleated cells was approximated via reference gene primer amplification. Assay used: immunoSEQ multiplex PCR; TCRdb lists only in-frame clones, some missing. V and J calls and clone size come straight from that table; D and trimming were deduced from the DNA. The table has some 120,000 clones, roughly 80% seen once. Germline trimming cut 4 bases from V and 8 bases from J; bases unmatched to any gene: 9. The CDR3 loop spans 16 amino acids. CDR1 is SGHKS, CDR2 YYEKEE, per germline (reference sequence). This clonotype was sampled from a woman between 50 and 59 years old with acute or convalescent COVID-19. Sequencing was performed on peripheral blood. V and J are TRBV5-5 and TRBJ2-2, with 12 bases aligning to TRBD1. The CDR3 loop reads CASSQGTGGASGELFF. CDR3 DNA sequence: TGTGCCAGCAGCCAGGGGACAGGGGGCGCGTCTGGGGAGCTGTTTTTT.